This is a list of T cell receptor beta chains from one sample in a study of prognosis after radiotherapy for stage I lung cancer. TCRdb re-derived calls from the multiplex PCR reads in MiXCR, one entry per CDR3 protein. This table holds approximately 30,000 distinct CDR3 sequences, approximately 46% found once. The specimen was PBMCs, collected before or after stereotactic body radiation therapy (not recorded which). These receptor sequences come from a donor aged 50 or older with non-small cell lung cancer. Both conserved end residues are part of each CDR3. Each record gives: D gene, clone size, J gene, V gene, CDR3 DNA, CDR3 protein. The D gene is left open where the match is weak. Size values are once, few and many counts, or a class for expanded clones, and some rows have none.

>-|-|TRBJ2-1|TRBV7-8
TGTGCCAGCAGCTTAGCGCTAGGGGGACCCAATGAGCAGTTCTTC
CASSLALGGPNEQFF
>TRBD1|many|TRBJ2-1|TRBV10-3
TGTGCCATCAGCCCGGACAGGGGCAATGAGCAGTTCTTC
CAISPDRGNEQFF
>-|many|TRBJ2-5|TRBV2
TGTGCCAGCAGGGAGGGGGCCGCAGAGACCCAGTACTTC
CASREGAAETQYF
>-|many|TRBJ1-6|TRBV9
TGTGCCAGCAGCGTAGAACAGAATAATTCACCCCTCCACTTT
CASSVEQNNSPLHF
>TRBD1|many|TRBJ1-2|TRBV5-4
TGTGCCAGCAGCCCTGTGGACAGGGCCCTCGCTAACTATGGCTACACCTTC
CASSPVDRALANYGYTF
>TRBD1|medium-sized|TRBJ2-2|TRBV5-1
TGCGCCAGCAGCACTTTAACCGGGACAGGGGCCACCGGGGAGCTGTTTTTT
CASSTLTGTGATGELFF
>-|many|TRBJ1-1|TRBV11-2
TGTGCCAGCAGCCTGAGAGGATACACTGAAGCTTTCTTT
CASSLRGYTEAFF
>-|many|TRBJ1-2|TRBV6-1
TGTGCCAGCAGTCGGACAGTAAACTATGGCTACACCTTC
CASSRTVNYGYTF
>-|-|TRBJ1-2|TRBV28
TGTGCCACCAGGGGATTTAACTATGGCTACACCTTC
CATRGFNYGYTF
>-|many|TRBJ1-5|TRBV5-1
TGCGCCAGCAGCTTTGAGGGAGGTGGCAATCAGCCCCAGCATTTT
CASSFEGGGNQPQHF
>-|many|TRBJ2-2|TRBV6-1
TGTGCCAGCAGGGTTCCGGGACAGAACACCGGGGAGCTGTTTTTT
CASRVPGQNTGELFF
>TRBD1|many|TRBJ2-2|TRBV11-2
TGTGCCAGCAGCTTTAATGGACAGGGGGGGGCCGGGGAGCTGTTTTTT
CASSFNGQGGAGELFF
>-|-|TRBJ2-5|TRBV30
TGTGCCTGGAGTGCAGTGGGGAGGACCCAGTACTTC
CAWSAVGRTQYF
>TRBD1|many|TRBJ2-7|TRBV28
TGTGCCAGCAGTATCCCGGGACAGGGTACCTACGAGCAGTACTTC
CASSIPGQGTYEQYF
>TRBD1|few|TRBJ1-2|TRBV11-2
TGTGCCAGCAGCTCACCAAGACAGGGCTTTGGCTACACCTTC
CASSSPRQGFGYTF
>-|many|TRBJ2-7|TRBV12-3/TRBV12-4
TGTGCCAGCAGCTCCGGGTACGAGCAGTACTTC
CASSSGYEQYF
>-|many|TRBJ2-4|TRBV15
TGTGCCACCAGCGGGGGGGGGCTCGCCAAAAACATTCAGTACTTC
CATSGGGLAKNIQYF
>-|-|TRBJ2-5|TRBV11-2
TGTGCCAGCAGCCGGAATGTTCAAGAGACCCAGTACTTC
CASSRNVQETQYF
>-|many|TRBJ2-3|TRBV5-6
TGTGCCAGCAGCTTGAACGGTCCAGATACGCAGTATTTT
CASSLNGPDTQYF
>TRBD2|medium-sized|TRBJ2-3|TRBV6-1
TGTGCCAGCAGTGTTAGCGGGAGGCCAGATACGCAGTATTTT
CASSVSGRPDTQYF
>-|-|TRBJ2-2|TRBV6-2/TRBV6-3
TGTGCCAGCAGATATGGGTGGGGAGTCGGGGAGCTGTTTTTT
CASRYGWGVGELFF
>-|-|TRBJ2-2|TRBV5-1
TGCGCCAGCAGCTGGGACAGCGGGAACACCGGTGAGCTGCTTTTT
CASSWDSGNTGELLF
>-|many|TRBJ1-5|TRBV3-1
TGTGCCAGACCTTACAGGGTCCCCCTTAGCAATCAGCCCCAGCATTTT
CARPYRVPLSNQPQHF
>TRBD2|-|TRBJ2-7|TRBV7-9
TGTGCCACCAGCACGGGGGGCTACGAGCAGTACTTC
CATSTGGYEQYF
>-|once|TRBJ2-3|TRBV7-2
TGTGCCAGCACCACCCGGGTGTGGTCTCAGACAGATACGCAGTATTTT
CASTTRVWSQTDTQYF
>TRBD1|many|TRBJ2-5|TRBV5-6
TGTGCCAGCAGCTCCGCCGGGACAGGGGTGATGGAGACCCAGTACTTC
CASSSAGTGVMETQYF
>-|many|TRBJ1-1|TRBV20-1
TGCAGTGCTGACGCCCCGGGGGGCACTGAAGCTCTCTTT
CSADAPGGTEALF
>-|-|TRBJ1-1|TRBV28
TGTGCCAGCATCCGGACATCTACACCTAACACTGAAGCTTTCTTT
CASIRTSTPNTEAFF
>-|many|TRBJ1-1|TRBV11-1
TGTGCCAGCAGCTTGATAGATTGGAACACTGAAGCTTTCTTT
CASSLIDWNTEAFF
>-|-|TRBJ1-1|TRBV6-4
TGTGCCAGCATCCATGGCGTCGGCGACGGGGACACTGAAGCTTTCTTT
CASIHGVGDGDTEAFF
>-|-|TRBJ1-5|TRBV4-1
TGCGCCAGCAGCCAAGATTGGGCAGGCAATCAGCCCCAGCATTTT
CASSQDWAGNQPQHF
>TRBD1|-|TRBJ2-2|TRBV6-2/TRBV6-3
TGTGCCAGCAGTCTCCCTGGACAGGGGGGGGAAACCGGGGAGCTGTTTTTT
CASSLPGQGGETGELFF
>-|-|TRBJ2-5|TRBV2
TGTGCCAGCAAGTCTTGGGTCGGGGAGACCCAGTACTTC
CASKSWVGETQYF
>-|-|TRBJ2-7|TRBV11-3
TGTGCCAGCAGCCAAGGAAAGGGATTGCTCTACGAGCAGAACTTC
CASSQGKGLLYEQNF
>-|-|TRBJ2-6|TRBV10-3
TGTGCCAGCCGCCCGACGGGACGTGGGGCCAACGTCCTGACTTTC
CASRPTGRGANVLTF
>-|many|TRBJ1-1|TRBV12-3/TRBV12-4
TGTGCCAGCAGTACCCCCCTTGGCGCCATGAACACTGAAGCTTTCTTT
CASSTPLGAMNTEAFF
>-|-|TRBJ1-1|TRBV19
TGTGTCAGTAGTATTCACAGTGGGCAAGACACTGAAGCTTTCTTT
CVSSIHSGQDTEAFF
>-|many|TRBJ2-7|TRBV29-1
TGCAGCGTGGCAGTTTCCTACGAGCAGTACTTC
CSVAVSYEQYF
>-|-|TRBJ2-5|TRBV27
TGTGCCAGCAGTTTACTTTTCGGACAGTGTGATGATACCCAGTACTTC
CASSLLFGQCDDTQYF
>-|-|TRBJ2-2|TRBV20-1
TGCAGTGCTAGAGATAACACCGGGGAGCTGTTTTTT
CSARDNTGELFF
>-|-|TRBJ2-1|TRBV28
TGTGCCAGCAACATATCGGGGGCCTACAATGAGCAGCTCTTC
CASNISGAYNEQLF
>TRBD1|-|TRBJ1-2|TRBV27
TGTGCCAGCAGTTTATTGGGGACAGGGGGCGCGTTCGGTGGCTACACCTTC
CASSLLGTGGAFGGYTF
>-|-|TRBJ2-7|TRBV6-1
TGTGCCAGCAGCGGCACTGTCTACGAGCAGTACTTC
CASSGTVYEQYF
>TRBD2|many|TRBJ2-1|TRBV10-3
TGTGCCATCAGTGAAAGTGTAGCGGGAGTCGGTGAGCAGTTCTTC
CAISESVAGVGEQFF
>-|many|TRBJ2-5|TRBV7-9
TGTGCCAGCAGCGGGGTGGCACAAGAGACCCAGTACTTC
CASSGVAQETQYF
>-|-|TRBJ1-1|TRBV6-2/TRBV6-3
TGTGCCAGCAAGGGTTCGGGGGGAGACACTGAAGCTTTCTTT
CASKGSGGDTEAFF
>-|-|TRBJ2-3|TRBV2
TGTGCCAGCCACCTCCATGCAGATACGCAGTATTTT
CASHLHADTQYF
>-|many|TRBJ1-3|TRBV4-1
TGCGCCAGCAGCCTCCTTCCGGGAGAAAGCTCTGGAAACACCATATATTTT
CASSLLPGESSGNTIYF